The TCR beta chain under discussion was sequenced for a study of CXCR3-negative and CXCR3-positive naive CD8 T cells. General study findings and limits: Both naive subsets showed comparably high diversity, and memory CD8+ cells showed much lower diversity.

The libraries of TRB cDNA were prepared using 5' RACE with UMI labels. After re-calling the 5' RACE reads, TCRdb lists one entry per CDR3 protein, DNA absent. This sample carries around 48,000 distinct CDR3 sequences, with 15% going to the ten biggest clones. Worth noting for this clonotype: What it recognizes is unknown.

The CDR3 is made up of 14 amino acids. The TCR comes from a human donor in good health. Some clones in this sample may be carry-over from other donors' samples. The chain couples TRBV12-3 or TRBV12-4 to TRBJ1-5; without DNA, the TCRdb call of TRBD1 cannot be checked. The sequenced sample consisted of memory CD8+ T cells from blood. The CDR3 here is CASSPGVHNQPQHF.